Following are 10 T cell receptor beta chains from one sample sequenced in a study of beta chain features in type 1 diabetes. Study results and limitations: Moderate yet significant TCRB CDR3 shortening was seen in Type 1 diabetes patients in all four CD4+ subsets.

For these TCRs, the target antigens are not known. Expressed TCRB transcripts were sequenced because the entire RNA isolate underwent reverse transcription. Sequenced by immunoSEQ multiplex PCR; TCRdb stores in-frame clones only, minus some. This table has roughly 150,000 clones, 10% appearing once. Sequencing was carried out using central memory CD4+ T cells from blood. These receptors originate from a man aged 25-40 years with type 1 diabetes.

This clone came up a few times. In DNA form, the CDR3 reads TGTGCCAGCAGCTTAGCACTAGCGGGAGAATACAATGAGCAGTTCTTC. Protein product: CASSLALAGEYNEQFF. The chain has TRBV7-9 and TRBJ2-1, with TRBD2 matching over 11 bases. CDR3 size: 16 residues. After removal of 0 bases from V and 4 bases from J, the junction contained 2 bases not matched to a gene. CDR1 and CDR2 from the germline V gene are SEHNR and FQNEAQ (reference sequence).

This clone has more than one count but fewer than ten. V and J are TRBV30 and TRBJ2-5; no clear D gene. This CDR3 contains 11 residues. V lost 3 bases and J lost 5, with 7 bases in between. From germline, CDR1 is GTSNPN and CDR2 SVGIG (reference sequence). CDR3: CAWSPKETQYF. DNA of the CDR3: TGTGCCTGGAGCCCTAAGGAGACCCAGTACTTC. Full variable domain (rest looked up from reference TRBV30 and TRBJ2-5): SQTIHQWPATLVQPVGSPLSLECTVEGTSNPNLYWYRQAAGRGLQLLFYSVGIGQISSEVPQNLSASRPQDRQFILSSKKLLLSDSGFYLCAWSPKETQYFGPGTRLLVL.

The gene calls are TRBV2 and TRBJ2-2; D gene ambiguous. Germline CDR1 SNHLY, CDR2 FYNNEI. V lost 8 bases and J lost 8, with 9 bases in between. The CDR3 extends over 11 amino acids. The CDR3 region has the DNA TGTGCCAGCTTTTCCGGGGGGGAGCTGTTTTTT. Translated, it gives CASFSGGELFF.

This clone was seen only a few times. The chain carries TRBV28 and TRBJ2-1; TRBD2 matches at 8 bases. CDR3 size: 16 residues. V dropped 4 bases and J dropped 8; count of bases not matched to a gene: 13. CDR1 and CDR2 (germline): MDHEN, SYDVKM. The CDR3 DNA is TGTGCCAGCAGTTCAGGATCCGGGACTAGGAGGTATGAGCAGTTCTTC. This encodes CASSSGSGTRRYEQFF.

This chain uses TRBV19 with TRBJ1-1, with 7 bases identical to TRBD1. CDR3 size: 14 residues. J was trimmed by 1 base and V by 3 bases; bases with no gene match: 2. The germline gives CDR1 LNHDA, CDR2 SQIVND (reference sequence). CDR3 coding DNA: TGTGCCAGTAGTATGACAGGGACGAACACTGAAGCTTTCTTT. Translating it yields CASSMTGTNTEAFF.

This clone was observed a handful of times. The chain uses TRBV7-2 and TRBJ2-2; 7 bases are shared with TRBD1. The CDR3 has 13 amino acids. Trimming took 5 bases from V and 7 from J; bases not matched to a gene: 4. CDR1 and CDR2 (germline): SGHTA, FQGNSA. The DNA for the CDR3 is TGTGCCAGCAGCGGACGGACAGGCGGGGAGCTGTTTTTT. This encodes CASSGRTGGELFF.

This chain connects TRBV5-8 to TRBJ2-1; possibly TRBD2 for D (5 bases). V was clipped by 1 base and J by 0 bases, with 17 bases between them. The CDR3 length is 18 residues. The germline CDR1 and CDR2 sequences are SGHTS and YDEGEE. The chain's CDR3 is CASSLISSSGSSYNEQFF. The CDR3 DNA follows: TGTGCCAGCAGCTTGATCTCTAGCTCGGGGAGCTCCTACAATGAGCAGTTCTTC.

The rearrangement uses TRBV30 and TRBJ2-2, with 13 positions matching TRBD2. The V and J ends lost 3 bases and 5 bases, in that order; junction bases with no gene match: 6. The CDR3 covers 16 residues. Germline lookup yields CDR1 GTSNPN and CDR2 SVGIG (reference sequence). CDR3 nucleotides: TGTGCCTGGAGCCCTGGACTAGCGGGAGTTACCGGGGAGCTGTTTTTT. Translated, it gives CAWSPGLAGVTGELFF.

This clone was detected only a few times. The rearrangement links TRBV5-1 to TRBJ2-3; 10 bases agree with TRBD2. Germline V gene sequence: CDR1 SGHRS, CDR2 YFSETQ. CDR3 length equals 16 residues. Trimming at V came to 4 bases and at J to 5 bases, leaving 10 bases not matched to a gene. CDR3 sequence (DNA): TGCGCCAGCAGCCTCCAAAGCGGGAGGGAACTAGATACGCAGTATTTT. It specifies CASSLQSGRELDTQYF.

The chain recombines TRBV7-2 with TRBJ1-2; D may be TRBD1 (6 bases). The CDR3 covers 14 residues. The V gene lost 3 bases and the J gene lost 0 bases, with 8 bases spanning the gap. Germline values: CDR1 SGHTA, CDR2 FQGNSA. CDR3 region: CASSLQGTNYGYTF. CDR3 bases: TGTGCCAGCAGCTTGCAGGGGACTAACTATGGCTACACCTTC.